These T cell receptor beta chains were read from a single sample in a study of shared clonotypes between healthy human individuals. The method was immunoSEQ multiplex PCR; TCRdb's version includes in-frame clones alone and lacks a portion of them. The top ten clones hold over 1.5% of a sample with approximately 1.9 million clones, 85% to 95% of them seen once. Sequencing was done on a sample of naive CD8+ T cells from PBMCs. The source is a young man in good health. Some clones in this sample may be carry-over from other donors' samples. The CDR3 runs from the conserved cysteine through the conserved F or W. A D gene is named only where the DNA matches it firmly. Clone size, where shown, is once, few, many, or a class for clones that have expanded.

cdr3_nt	cdr3_aa	d_call	j_call	clone_size	v_call
TGTGCCAGTAGGAATCAGGGGTACACCGGGGAGCTGTTTTTT	CASRNQGYTGELFF	.	TRBJ2-2	.	TRBV27
TGTGCCAGCAGCCGACAAAGGGGGGGGCCCCCCTACGAGCAGTACTTC	CASSRQRGGPPYEQYF	.	TRBJ2-7	.	TRBV7-2
TGCGCCAGCAGCTCAGCGGGAGCAGGGAACGAGCAGTACTTC	CASSSAGAGNEQYF	TRBD2	TRBJ2-7	once	TRBV5-1
TGCGCCAGCAGCCATCGGGACAGTAACACAGATACGCAGTATTTT	CASSHRDSNTDTQYF	TRBD1	TRBJ2-3	.	TRBV5-1
TGTGCCAGCAGAGGAGTTGCGGGAGTTAATAATGAGCAGTTCTTC	CASRGVAGVNNEQFF	TRBD2	TRBJ2-1	.	TRBV6-6
TGTGCCAGCAGTCGACGGACAGGGGATAGGAGCAATCAGCCCCAGCATTTT	CASSRRTGDRSNQPQHF	TRBD1	TRBJ1-5	.	TRBV27
TGCGCCAGCAGCCCGAGTACTAGCGGGAGTTCCTACGAGCAGTACTTC	CASSPSTSGSSYEQYF	TRBD2	TRBJ2-7	.	TRBV4-3
TGTGCCAGCAGTGAAGTAGGGATGCAGGAGACCCAGTACTTC	CASSEVGMQETQYF	.	TRBJ2-5	.	TRBV6-1
TGTGCCAGCAGTTTTCTACGGGACCCACAACCCACCCTAGGGCAGTTCTTC	CASSFLRDPQPTLGQFF	.	TRBJ2-1	.	TRBV27
TGTGCCAGCAACGGGGCAGGGGACTCCTACGAGCAGTACTTC	CASNGAGDSYEQYF	.	TRBJ2-7	.	TRBV19
TGTGCCAGCAGTGACGGCTCGCAGGTTGGGCCCGGGGAGCTGTTTTTT	CASSDGSQVGPGELFF	.	TRBJ2-2	once	TRBV6-4
TGTGCCAGCAGCTTGCGGAGTTACTCGAACACTGAAGCTTTCTTT	CASSLRSYSNTEAFF	.	TRBJ1-1	.	TRBV5-4
TGTGCCTGGAGTGCACGGTTGCGATTCTCTGGAAACACCATATATTTT	CAWSARLRFSGNTIYF	.	TRBJ1-3	.	TRBV30
TGTGCCAGCAGCCCAAACAGGGATGCCTACGAGCAGTACTTC	CASSPNRDAYEQYF	.	TRBJ2-7	.	TRBV9
TGTGCCAGCAGTTGGAACAGGGAAGGGTACGAGCAGTACTTC	CASSWNREGYEQYF	.	TRBJ2-7	.	TRBV27
TGTGCCAGCAGTCCAGGGCTCAATCAGCCCCAGCATTTT	CASSPGLNQPQHF	.	TRBJ1-5	few	TRBV6-5
TGTGCCAGCAGTTTACGAGCGGACTTTAGGGTCAGAACCTACGAGCAGTACTTC	CASSLRADFRVRTYEQYF	.	TRBJ2-7	.	TRBV28
TGTGCCAGCGGGTTATTGTACAGGGGGAACGAGCAGTACTTC	CASGLLYRGNEQYF	TRBD1	TRBJ2-7	.	TRBV5-8
TGTGCCAGCAGCCCCGGGACAGAGTCTTATTCACCCCTCCACTTT	CASSPGTESYSPLHF	TRBD1	TRBJ1-6	.	TRBV11-2
TGTGCCAGCAGCCCCGGCAGCACTGAAGCTTTCTTT	CASSPGSTEAFF	.	TRBJ1-1	few	TRBV6-5
TGCGCCAGCAGCTCGGGGACTTGGGAGGGGGAGCAGTACTTC	CASSSGTWEGEQYF	TRBD2	TRBJ2-7	.	TRBV5-1
TGTGCCATCAACAGCGGGAGATACAATGAGCAGTTCTTC	CAINSGRYNEQFF	TRBD2	TRBJ2-1	.	TRBV10-3
TGTGCCAGCAGCCTGGGGACAGGGGGCGAGCAGTACTTC	CASSLGTGGEQYF	TRBD1	TRBJ2-7	.	TRBV5-6
TGTGCCAGCAGCCAGGGGCATCGGATGGGCACAGATACGCAGTATTTT	CASSQGHRMGTDTQYF	.	TRBJ2-3	.	TRBV7-8
TGTGCCAGCAGCCCCGGGGCAGGGCTATCCCCCGAGCAGTACTTC	CASSPGAGLSPEQYF	.	TRBJ2-7	.	TRBV7-6
TGTGCCAGCAGCAACCAGGGACAGCAAAGCACAGATACGCAGTATTTT	CASSNQGQQSTDTQYF	TRBD1	TRBJ2-3	.	TRBV13
TGTGCCAGCAGCTCAATGCAGAGTGGCTACAATGAGCAGTTCTTC	CASSSMQSGYNEQFF	.	TRBJ2-1	.	TRBV7-3
TGTGCCAGCAGCGTAGGGTGGAGGGATGAGCAGTACTTC	CASSVGWRDEQYF	.	TRBJ2-7	once	TRBV9
TGTGCCAGCAGTTTCCCGCTAGCGGGAGGGAGGCAGTACGAGCAGTACTTC	CASSFPLAGGRQYEQYF	TRBD2	TRBJ2-7	.	TRBV28
TGTGCCAGCAGTTTCACAGGGGGCGCGGTTGTTGGCTATGGCTACACCTTC	CASSFTGGAVVGYGYTF	TRBD1	TRBJ1-2	.	TRBV27
TGTGCCAGCTCACCACCGTTCCTAGCGGGAGAAACGCAGTATTTT	CASSPPFLAGETQYF	TRBD2	TRBJ2-3	.	TRBV18
TGTGCCTGGAGTCGGAGGGCGAAGGACTATGGCTACACCTTC	CAWSRRAKDYGYTF	.	TRBJ1-2	.	TRBV30
TGTGCCACCAGCGCAGGGGGCGCGTGGTACAATGAGCAGTTCTTC	CATSAGGAWYNEQFF	TRBD1	TRBJ2-1	.	TRBV15
TGCGCCAGCAGTGAAGGGACAAGAAACAATGAGCAGTTCTTC	CASSEGTRNNEQFF	.	TRBJ2-1	.	TRBV10-1
TGCGCCAGCAGCTGGGGGGAACGCTACGAGCAGTACTTC	CASSWGERYEQYF	.	TRBJ2-7	.	TRBV5-1
TGTGCCAGCAGCGGGGCCGGGACTAGCGGTCCCTACAATGAGCAGTTCTTC	CASSGAGTSGPYNEQFF	TRBD2	TRBJ2-1	.	TRBV5-4
TGTGCCAGCAGTTTCGGGCAGGTCCTTTACAATGAGCAGTTCTTC	CASSFGQVLYNEQFF	.	TRBJ2-1	.	TRBV27
TGTGCCAGCAGCTTGAGTGCCGGGGGCGGCAATCAGCCCCAGCATTTT	CASSLSAGGGNQPQHF	.	TRBJ1-5	.	TRBV7-6
TGTGCCAGCAGCTTAGGGGGGGTTAAACAGACCCAGTACTTC	CASSLGGVKQTQYF	.	TRBJ2-5	.	TRBV7-9
TGTGCCAGCAGCTTACGGGCCACTCACACTGAAGCTTTCTTT	CASSLRATHTEAFF	.	TRBJ1-1	.	TRBV7-6
TGTGCCAGCAGTGTGGTGGGACAGGGCTACGAGCAGTACTTC	CASSVVGQGYEQYF	TRBD1	TRBJ2-7	.	TRBV6-1
TGTGCCAGCAGTACCTTCCAGCCGACTAGCGGGGGCGCTTATGGCAAAAACATTCAGTACTTC	CASSTFQPTSGGAYGKNIQYF	TRBD2	TRBJ2-4	.	TRBV28
TGTGCCATCAGTGAGTCGATGGGTCGTCTACGCAATGAGCAGTTCTTC	CAISESMGRLRNEQFF	.	TRBJ2-1	.	TRBV10-3
TGCGCCAGCAGCACCTACCCGGACAGCCAAGAGACCCAGTACTTC	CASSTYPDSQETQYF	.	TRBJ2-5	.	TRBV5-1